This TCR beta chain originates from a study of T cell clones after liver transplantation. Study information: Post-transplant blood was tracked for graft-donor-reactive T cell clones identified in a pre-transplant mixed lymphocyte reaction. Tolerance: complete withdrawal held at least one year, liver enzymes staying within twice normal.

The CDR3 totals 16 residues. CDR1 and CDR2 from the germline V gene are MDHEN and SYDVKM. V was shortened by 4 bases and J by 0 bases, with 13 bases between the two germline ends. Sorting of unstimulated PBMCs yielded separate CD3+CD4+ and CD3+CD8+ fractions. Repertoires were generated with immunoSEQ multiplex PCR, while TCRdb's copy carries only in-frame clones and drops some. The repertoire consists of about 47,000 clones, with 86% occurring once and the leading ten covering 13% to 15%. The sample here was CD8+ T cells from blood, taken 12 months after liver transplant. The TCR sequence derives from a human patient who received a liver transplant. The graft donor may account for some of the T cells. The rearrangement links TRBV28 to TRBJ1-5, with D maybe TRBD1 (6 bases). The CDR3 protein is CASSSAGDYSNQPQHF. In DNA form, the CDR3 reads TGTGCCAGCAGTTCAGCAGGGGACTATAGCAATCAGCCCCAGCATTTT.